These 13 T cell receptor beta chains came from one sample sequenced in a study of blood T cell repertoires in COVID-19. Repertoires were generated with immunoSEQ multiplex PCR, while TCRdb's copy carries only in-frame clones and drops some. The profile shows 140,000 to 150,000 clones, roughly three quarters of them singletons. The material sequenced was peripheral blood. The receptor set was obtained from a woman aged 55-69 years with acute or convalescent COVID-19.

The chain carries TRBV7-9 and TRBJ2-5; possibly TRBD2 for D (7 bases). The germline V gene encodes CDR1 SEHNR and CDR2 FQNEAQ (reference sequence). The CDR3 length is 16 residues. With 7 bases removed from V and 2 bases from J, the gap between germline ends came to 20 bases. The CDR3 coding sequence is TGTGCCAGCAACCTGAAATGGGGGGGCGAGCAAGAGACCCAGTACTTC. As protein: CASNLKWGGEQETQYF.

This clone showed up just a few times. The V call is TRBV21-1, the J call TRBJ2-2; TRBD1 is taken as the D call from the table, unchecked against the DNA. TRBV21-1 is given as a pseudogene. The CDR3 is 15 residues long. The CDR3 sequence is CASSNGDRDTGELFF. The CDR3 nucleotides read TGTGCCAGCAGCAACGGAGACAGGGACACCGGGGAGCTGTTTTTT.

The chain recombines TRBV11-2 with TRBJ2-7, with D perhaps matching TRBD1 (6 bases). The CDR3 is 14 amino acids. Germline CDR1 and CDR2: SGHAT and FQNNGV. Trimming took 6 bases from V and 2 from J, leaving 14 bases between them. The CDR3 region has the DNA TGTGCCAGCAGTTCTTGGACAGCAACCTACGAGCAGTACTTC. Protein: CASSSWTATYEQYF.

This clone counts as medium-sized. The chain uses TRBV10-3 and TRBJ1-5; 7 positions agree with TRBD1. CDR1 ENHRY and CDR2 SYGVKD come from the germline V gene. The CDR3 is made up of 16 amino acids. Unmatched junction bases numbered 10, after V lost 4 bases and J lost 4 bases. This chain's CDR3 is CAISADREGGNQPQHF. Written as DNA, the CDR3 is TGTGCCATCAGTGCCGACAGGGAAGGCGGAAATCAGCCCCAGCATTTT.

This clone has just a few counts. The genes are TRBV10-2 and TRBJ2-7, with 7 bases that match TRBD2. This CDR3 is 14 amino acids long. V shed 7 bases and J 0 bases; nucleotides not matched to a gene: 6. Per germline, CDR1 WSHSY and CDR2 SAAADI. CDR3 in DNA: TGCGCCAGCACCTCTAGCGGTAGCTCCTACGAGCAGTACTTC. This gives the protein CASTSSGSSYEQYF.

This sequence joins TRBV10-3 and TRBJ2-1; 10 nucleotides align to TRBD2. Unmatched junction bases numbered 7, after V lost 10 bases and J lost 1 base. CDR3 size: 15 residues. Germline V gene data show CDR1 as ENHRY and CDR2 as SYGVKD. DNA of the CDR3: TGTGCCACTTCAGCGGGAGGGGTTTCCTACAATGAGCAGTTCTTC. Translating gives CATSAGGVSYNEQFF.

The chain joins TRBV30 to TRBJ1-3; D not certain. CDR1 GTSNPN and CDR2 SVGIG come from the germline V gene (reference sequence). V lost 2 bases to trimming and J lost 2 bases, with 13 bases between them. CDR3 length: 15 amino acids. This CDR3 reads CAWSRAGSAGNTIYF. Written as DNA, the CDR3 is TGTGCCTGGAGTCGCGCAGGTTCGGCTGGAAACACCATATATTTT.

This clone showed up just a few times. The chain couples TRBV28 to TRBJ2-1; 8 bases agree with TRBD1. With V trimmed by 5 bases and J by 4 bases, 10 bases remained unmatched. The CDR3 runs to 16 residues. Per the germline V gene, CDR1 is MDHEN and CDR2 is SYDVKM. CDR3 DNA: TGTGCCAGCAGTCCACTAGGGACAGGAGGTTACAATGAGCAGTTCTTC. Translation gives CASSPLGTGGYNEQFF.

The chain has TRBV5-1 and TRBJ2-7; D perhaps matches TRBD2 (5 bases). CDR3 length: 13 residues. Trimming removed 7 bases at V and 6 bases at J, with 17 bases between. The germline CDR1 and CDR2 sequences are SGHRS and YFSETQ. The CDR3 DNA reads TGCGCCAGCCAACTGGACGGGGTCGGCGAGCAGTACTTC. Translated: CASQLDGVGEQYF.

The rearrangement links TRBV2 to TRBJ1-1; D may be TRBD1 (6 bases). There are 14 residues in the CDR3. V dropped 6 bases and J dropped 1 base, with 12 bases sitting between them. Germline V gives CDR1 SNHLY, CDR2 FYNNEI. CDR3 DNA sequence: TGTGCCAGCAGCATGGACAGAACGAACACTGAAGCTTTCTTT. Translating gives CASSMDRTNTEAFF.

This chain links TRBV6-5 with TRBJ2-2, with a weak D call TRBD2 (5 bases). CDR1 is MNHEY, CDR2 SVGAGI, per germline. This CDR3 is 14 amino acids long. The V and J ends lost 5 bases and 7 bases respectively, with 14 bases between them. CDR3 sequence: CASSPRERYGELFF. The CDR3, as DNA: TGTGCCAGCAGTCCGAGGGAAAGATACGGGGAGCTGTTTTTT.

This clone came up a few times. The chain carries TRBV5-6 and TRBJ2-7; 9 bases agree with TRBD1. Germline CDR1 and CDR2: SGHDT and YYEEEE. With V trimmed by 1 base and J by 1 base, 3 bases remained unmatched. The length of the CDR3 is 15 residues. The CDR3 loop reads CASSLLGTGSYEQYF. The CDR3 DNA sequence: TGTGCCAGCAGCTTGCTAGGGACAGGGTCCTACGAGCAGTACTTC.

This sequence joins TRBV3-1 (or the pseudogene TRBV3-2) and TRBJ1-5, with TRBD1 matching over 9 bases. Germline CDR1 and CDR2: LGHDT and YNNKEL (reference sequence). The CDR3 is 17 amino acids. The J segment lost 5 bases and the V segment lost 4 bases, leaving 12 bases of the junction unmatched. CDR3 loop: CASSPRKGTGLDQPQHF. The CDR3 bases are TGTGCCAGCAGCCCCCGCAAGGGGACAGGGTTAGATCAGCCCCAGCATTTT.